These 20 T cell receptor beta chains share one sample of origin, sequenced in a study of blood T cell repertoires in COVID-19. Sequencing was performed with immunoSEQ multiplex PCR; in TCRdb, only in-frame clones are kept and a portion is missing. The data contain 150,000 to 180,000 clones, roughly 80% of them singletons. Sequences were obtained from peripheral blood. The receptors originated from a woman aged 55-70 years with acute or convalescent COVID-19.

V is TRBV30 and J is TRBJ1-5, with D perhaps TRBD1 (5 bases). The CDR3 has 14 residues. Germline lookup yields CDR1 GTSNPN and CDR2 SVGIG (reference sequence). With 0 bases removed from V and 9 bases from J, the gap between germline ends came to 15 bases. The CDR3 bases are TGTGCCTGGAGTGTGGGGGGTGGAAAATGGCCCCAGCATTTT. Amino acids: CAWSVGGGKWPQHF. The full variable domain, in which reference TRBV30 and TRBJ1-5 provide the parts outside the CDR3, is SQTIHQWPATLVQPVGSPLSLECTVEGTSNPNLYWYRQAAGRGLQLLFYSVGIGQISSEVPQNLSASRPQDRQFILSSKKLLLSDSGFYLCAWSVGGGKWPQHFGDGTRLSIL.

The rearrangement joins TRBV3-1 (or the pseudogene TRBV3-2) to TRBJ1-1; 7 bases line up with TRBD1. J was trimmed by 0 bases and V by 1 base; bases with no gene match: 5. The CDR3 covers 16 residues. The germline CDR1 and CDR2 sequences are LGHDT and YNNKEL (reference sequence). Written as DNA, the CDR3 is TGTGCCAGCAGCCAAGTTTGGGACAGCATGAACACTGAAGCTTTCTTT. Translation: CASSQVWDSMNTEAFF.

The gene calls are TRBV30 and TRBJ1-1; 11 bases map to TRBD1. In germline, CDR1 is GTSNPN, CDR2 SVGIG (reference sequence). Losses at the gene ends were 2 bases for V and 10 bases for J; bases not matched to a gene: 6. This CDR3 is 13 amino acids long. Here the CDR3 DNA reads TGTGCCTGGAGTACCCGGGACAGGGGGTTAGCTTTCTTT. Amino acids: CAWSTRDRGLAFF.

The chain combines TRBV19 with TRBJ2-7; 9 bases are a match to TRBD1. The CDR3 has 15 residues. The V segment lost 2 bases and the J segment 7 bases; nucleotides outside the gene matches: 9. Germline V lookup: CDR1 LNHDA, CDR2 SQIVND (reference sequence). The CDR3 loop is CASSISRDRADEQYF. CDR3 DNA: TGTGCCAGTAGTATATCCCGGGACAGGGCAGATGAGCAGTACTTC. The complete variable domain, with remaining parts taken from reference TRBV19 and TRBJ2-7, reads DGGITQSPKYLFRKEGQNVTLSCEQNLNHDAMYWYRQDPGQGLRLIYYSQIVNDFQKGDIAEGYSVSREKKESFPLTVTSAQKNPTAFYLCASSISRDRADEQYFGPGTRLTVT.

There are a few counts of this clone. The chain uses TRBV5-1 and TRBJ2-7; 10 bases align to TRBD1. Germline trimming cut 6 bases from V and 2 bases from J; bases unmatched to any gene: 8. The CDR3 sequence is 15 residues long. Germline assignment: CDR1 SGHRS and CDR2 YFSETQ. This CDR3 is CASTPGQGGAYEQYV. The CDR3 nucleotides read TGCGCCAGCACACCTGGACAGGGGGGCGCCTACGAGCAGTACGTC.

V and J are TRBV28 and TRBJ1-5; TRBD1 matches at 8 bases. Germline V gives CDR1 MDHEN, CDR2 SYDVKM. V lost 8 bases to trimming and J lost 4 bases; unmatched junction nucleotides: 10. This CDR3 contains 15 residues. CDR3 amino acids: CASSYRDRRNQPQHF. The DNA for the CDR3 is TGTGCCAGCTCCTACCGGGACAGGCGAAATCAGCCCCAGCATTTT.

The chain employs TRBV19 and TRBJ1-5; possible D gene TRBD1, 6 bases. CDR1 is LNHDA, CDR2 SQIVND, per germline (reference sequence). The CDR3 covers 16 residues. Trimming cost V 5 bases and J 3 bases, with 17 bases left between them. The chain's CDR3 is CASSPSGRGLNQPQHF. In DNA form, the CDR3 reads TGTGCCAGTAGTCCCTCTGGCAGGGGTCTCAATCAGCCCCAGCATTTT.

The chain is built from TRBV28 and TRBJ1-1; D call uncertain. Trimming left V 8 bases short and J 0 bases short, with 7 bases between. Germline V lookup: CDR1 MDHEN, CDR2 SYDVKM. This CDR3 is built from 12 residues. In DNA form, the CDR3 reads TGTGCCAGCGTTCAGTTGAACACTGAAGCTTTCTTT. Translation: CASVQLNTEAFF.

V is TRBV6-2 or TRBV6-3 and J is TRBJ1-2, with a tentative D call TRBD1 (6 bases). The CDR3 spans 15 residues. V was cut by 5 bases and J by 9 bases, with 22 bases left in between. In germline, CDR1 is MNHEY, CDR2 SVGEGT. CDR3 in DNA: TGTGCCAGCAGTATACGAACCCAAACAGGGTCCAGCTACACCTTC. Protein product: CASSIRTQTGSSYTF.

This clone appeared once. The rearrangement joins TRBV14 to TRBJ1-2, with 11 positions matching TRBD1. V dropped 3 bases and J dropped 7; count of bases not matched to a gene: 10. Germline V gene sequence: CDR1 SGHDN, CDR2 FVKESK. The CDR3 has 16 residues. CDR3 bases: TGTGCCAGCAGCCACTCCCTGGGACAGGGGGAGCTTGGCTACACCTTC. Its protein product is CASSHSLGQGELGYTF.

This clone was recorded once. The rearrangement joins TRBV11-2 to TRBJ1-2; D may be TRBD1 (5 bases). The CDR3 is 16 amino acids. V gave up 2 bases and J gave up 0 bases, with 13 bases separating them. From germline, CDR1 is SGHAT and CDR2 FQNNGV. As DNA, the CDR3 is TGTGCCAGCAGCTTAAGACGACAGTCTTCTAACTATGGCTACACCTTC. This translates into CASSLRRQSSNYGYTF.

The CDR3 reads CASTGNTEAFF. The CDR3, as DNA: TGTGCCAGCACCGGGAACACTGAAGCTTTCTTT. V usage is TRBV6-5 and J usage is TRBJ1-1; D is unclear. CDR1 and CDR2 (germline): MNHEY, SVGAGI. With 7 bases removed from V and 1 base from J, the gap between germline ends came to 4 bases. This CDR3 is 11 amino acids long.

The rearrangement links TRBV9 to TRBJ1-2, with D possibly TRBD1 on 5 matching bases. This CDR3 spans 14 amino acids. CDR1 and CDR2 (germline): SGDLS, YYNGEE. The germline V and J ends were trimmed by 4 bases and 3 bases, with 13 bases remaining between them. This chain's CDR3 is CASSPSGGDYGYTF. CDR3 sequence (DNA): TGTGCCAGCAGCCCTAGTGGGGGGGACTATGGCTACACCTTC.

J is TRBJ2-7 and V is TRBV11-2, with D maybe TRBD1 (5 bases). Trimming removed 5 bases from V and 3 bases from J, with 17 bases in between. The CDR3 contains 15 residues. Germline values: CDR1 SGHAT, CDR2 FQNNGV. CDR3 sequence reads: CASSPNSQGFYEQYF. The CDR3 DNA follows: TGTGCCAGCAGCCCCAACAGTCAGGGATTCTACGAGCAGTACTTC.

V and J are TRBV11-3 and TRBJ2-1; TRBD2 matches at 9 bases. The CDR3 is made up of 15 amino acids. Germline assignment: CDR1 SGHNT and CDR2 YENEEA. The trim removed 2 bases at V and 6 bases at J, leaving 5 bases unmatched. The DNA of the CDR3 is TGTGCCAGCAGCTTAAATCGCGGGGGGGTCAATGAGCAGTTCTTC. Residues: CASSLNRGGVNEQFF.

The V gene is TRBV3-1 (or the pseudogene TRBV3-2), the J gene TRBJ2-7; TRBD1 might be the D (6 bases). V was trimmed by 0 bases and J by 1 base, leaving 10 bases between them. CDR1 and CDR2 (germline): LGHDT, YNNKEL (reference sequence). The CDR3 is 15 amino acids. This CDR3 reads CASSQDATGSYEQYF. In DNA, the CDR3 is TGTGCCAGCAGCCAAGATGCGACAGGTTCCTACGAGCAGTACTTC.

This clone was counted between two and nine times. V is TRBV4-1 and J is TRBJ1-3, with D perhaps matching TRBD1 (6 bases). This CDR3 has 14 amino acids. Germline V gene lookup returns CDR1 MGHRA and CDR2 YSYEKL. Trimming took off 2 bases at V and 1 base at J, with 6 bases between the two ends. For the CDR3, the DNA is TGCGCCAGCAGCCAAACAGGGTCTGGAAACACCATATATTTT. Its translation is CASSQTGSGNTIYF.

The V gene is TRBV6-1, the J gene TRBJ1-1; 10 bases are a match to TRBD1. The CDR3 length is 17 residues. CDR1 and CDR2 (germline): MNHNS, SASEGT. Losses at the gene ends were 4 bases for V and 5 bases for J; bases not matched to a gene: 13. The CDR3 spells CASSVHVGTGAKTEAFF. The CDR3 DNA is TGTGCCAGCAGTGTCCACGTCGGGACAGGGGCAAAGACTGAAGCTTTCTTT.

The chain joins TRBV7-7 to TRBJ2-2, with TRBD1 identical over 8 bases. CDR3 length: 19 residues. Trimming cost V 5 bases and J 6 bases; bases outside gene matches: 20. Germline CDR1 reads SSHAT; CDR2 reads FNYEAQ (reference sequence). CDR3: CASSPSPGTGSWGSGELFF. The CDR3 DNA follows: TGTGCCAGCAGCCCAAGTCCCGGGACAGGATCCTGGGGCTCCGGGGAGCTGTTTTTT. The entire variable domain, with the rest obtained from reference TRBV7-7 and TRBJ2-2, is as follows: GAGVSQSPRYKVTKRGQDVTLRCDPISSHATLYWYQQALGQGPEFLTYFNYEAQPDKSGLPSDRFSAERPEGSISTLTIQRTEQRDSAMYRCASSPSPGTGSWGSGELFFGEGSRLTVL.

This chain uses TRBV3-1 (or the pseudogene TRBV3-2) with TRBJ2-2; D perhaps matches TRBD1 (5 bases). Trimming cost V 4 bases and J 4 bases, with 13 bases left between them. The length of the CDR3 is 15 residues. The germline V gene encodes CDR1 LGHDT and CDR2 YNNKEL (reference sequence). CDR3 coding DNA: TGTGCCAGCAGCCCTTATCAGGACATCACCGGGGAGCTGTTTTTT. Translation: CASSPYQDITGELFF.